These 4 T cell receptor beta chains were sequenced from one sample in a study of early T cells in non-severe SARS-CoV-2 infection. From the 5' RACE reads, TCRdb called clonotypes with MiXCR, one entry per CDR3 protein. Of approximately 56,000 distinct CDR3 sequences in the sample, 9.1% were seen once. The sequenced sample was whole blood. The receptors stem from an adult who was a healthcare worker with PCR-confirmed SARS-CoV-2 infection or an uninfected control (not recorded which).

This clonotype was seen ten or more times. The V and J genes are TRBV2 and TRBJ1-1; D unresolved. The CDR3 is made up of 11 amino acids. CDR1 is SNHLY, CDR2 FYNNEI, per germline. V dropped 6 bases and J dropped 0 bases, with 2 bases sitting between them. The DNA for the CDR3 is TGTGCCAGCAGGCTGAACACTGAAGCTTTCTTT. It specifies CASRLNTEAFF.

Many counts were recorded for this clonotype. This chain links TRBV11-3 with TRBJ2-1; possible D gene TRBD2, 5 bases. Looked up from germline, CDR1 is SGHNT and CDR2 is YENEEA. The CDR3 has 14 amino acids. V dropped 2 bases and J dropped 4 bases, with 9 bases sitting between them. The CDR3 sequence is CASSLSGLYNEQFF. CDR3 sequence (DNA): TGTGCCAGCAGCTTAAGCGGCCTGTACAATGAGCAGTTCTTC.

This clonotype was recorded at least ten times. This CDR3 is CASSLDVGDTQYF. CDR3 DNA sequence: TGTGCCAGCAGCTTGGATGTCGGAGATACGCAGTATTTT. J is TRBJ2-3 and V is TRBV5-6; D unclear. The CDR3 is made up of 13 amino acids. V was cut by 0 bases and J by 5 bases, with 7 bases left in between. Germline CDR1 reads SGHDT; CDR2 reads YYEEEE.

This clonotype was picked up many times. The chain employs TRBV20-1 and TRBJ2-7; TRBD2 aligns across 11 bases. This CDR3 has 14 residues. V shed 5 bases and J 2 bases; nucleotides not matched to a gene: 5. Germline CDR1 is DFQATT and CDR2 is SNEGSKA (reference sequence). The CDR3 protein is CSAGLAGGPYEQYF. In nucleotides, the CDR3 is TGCAGTGCTGGCCTAGCGGGAGGCCCCTACGAGCAGTACTTC.